Sequencing of this TCR beta chain was carried out in a study of CD8+ T cells in alopecia areata. CDR1 and CDR2 from the germline V gene are ENHRY and SYGVKD. The CDR3 is made up of 11 amino acids. V was trimmed by 7 bases and J by 6 bases, leaving 10 bases between them. RNA, once extracted, was reverse transcribed into cDNA for use as the sequencing template. The table came from immunoSEQ multiplex PCR; TCRdb's copy has only in-frame clones and leaves some out. Counted here are about 100,000 clones, roughly three fifths occurring once; the ten biggest clones make up over 15%. On this clone: Its antigen is still unknown.

The treatment is: oral pan-JAK inhibitor, 5-10 mg twice daily. Study-wide results and limits: Compared with mice, patients displayed less clear TCR sharing, possibly for HLA-related reasons. Higher clonality and more expanded CD8+ clones appeared in lesional than normal scalp.

This specimen consisted of CD8+ T cells sorted from blood, obtained at approximately week 60, from a patient treated with tofacitinib. This chain uses TRBV10-3 with TRBJ2-7; D possibly corresponds to TRBD1 (5 bases). This TCR was sampled from a human donor with alopecia areata. The CDR3 loop reads CAITDQGEQYF. CDR3 DNA: TGTGCCATCACGGACCAGGGCGAGCAGTACTTC.